A single sample is the source of the 15 T cell receptor beta chains below, sequenced in a study of CD8 T cells in Susac syndrome. With random hexamers, 0.5 to 1 ug RNA was reverse transcribed. TCRdb reanalysed the immunoSEQ multiplex PCR reads using MiXCR and keeps one entry per CDR3 protein. The repertoire holds 200,000 or so distinct CDR3 sequences, with about 93% as singletons. The sequenced sample was CD8+ T cells from PBMCs. The receptors come from a human donor with multiple sclerosis.

The chain is built from TRBV13 and TRBJ1-1, with 7 bases identical to TRBD1. Germline CDR1 reads PRHDT; CDR2 reads FYEKMQ (reference sequence). V trimming: 3 bases; J trimming: 1 base; junction bases outside the gene matches: 20. The CDR3 contains 20 residues. The CDR3 DNA follows: TGTGCCAGCAGCTTCTTGGAGGGGACAGTCTTTTTTGTCAAGAACACTGAAGCTTTCTTT. Protein: CASSFLEGTVFFVKNTEAFF.

The rearrangement links TRBV13 to TRBJ2-5, with 9 bases that match TRBD2. This CDR3 is 18 amino acids long. The germline gives CDR1 PRHDT, CDR2 FYEKMQ (reference sequence). V trimming: 0 bases; J trimming: 5 bases; junction bases outside the gene matches: 13. This chain's CDR3 is CASSLGLAGNNPEETQYF. In DNA form, the CDR3 reads TGTGCCAGCAGCTTAGGCCTAGCGGGGAATAACCCGGAGGAGACCCAGTACTTC.

This chain connects TRBV29-1 to TRBJ1-5, with unresolved D. Trimming removed 2 bases from V and 4 bases from J, with 15 bases in between. The CDR3 loop spans 15 amino acids. Germline CDR1 SQVTM, CDR2 ANQGSEA. CDR3 DNA sequence: TGCAGCGTTGAATTGCCGGGAGTCCCGAATCAGCCCCAGCATTTT. Translating it yields CSVELPGVPNQPQHF. Together with reference TRBV29-1 and TRBJ1-5, the CDR3 gives the full variable domain: SAVISQKPSRDICQRGTSLTIQCQVDSQVTMMFWYRQQPGQSLTLIATANQGSEATYESGFVIDKFPISRPNLTFSTLTVSNMSPEDSSIYLCSVELPGVPNQPQHFGDGTRLSIL.

The V gene is TRBV20-1, the J gene TRBJ2-1; D gene ambiguous. The V and J ends lost 5 bases and 6 bases respectively, with 14 bases between them. Per germline, CDR1 DFQATT and CDR2 SNEGSKA (reference sequence). The CDR3 has 13 amino acids. CDR3 nucleotides: TGCAGTGCTGGGCCCAACACCTTCAATGAGCAGTTCTTC. Its protein product is CSAGPNTFNEQFF.

The chain carries TRBV7-3 and TRBJ2-1; 12 bases are a match to TRBD2. The V segment lost 5 bases and the J segment 4 bases; nucleotides outside the gene matches: 6. The CDR3 is 16 amino acids. CDR1 SGHTA and CDR2 FQGTGA come from the germline V gene. The CDR3 sequence: CASSNGTSGPYNEQFF. The CDR3 nucleotides are TGTGCCAGCAGCAACGGGACTAGCGGGCCATACAATGAGCAGTTCTTC.

The chain employs TRBV5-6 and TRBJ2-1; D ambiguous. Looked up from germline, CDR1 is SGHDT and CDR2 is YYEEEE. V gave up 0 bases and J gave up 0 bases, with 7 bases separating them. The CDR3 runs 15 residues. The CDR3: CASSLGWYSYNEQFF. In DNA, the CDR3 is TGTGCCAGCAGCTTGGGTTGGTACTCCTACAATGAGCAGTTCTTC.

The rearrangement links TRBV6-6 to TRBJ2-3; D remains unclear. Germline V CDR1 and CDR2: MNHNY, SVGAGI (reference sequence). This CDR3 contains 10 residues. V lost 8 bases and J 9 bases, leaving 9 bases between the germline ends. The CDR3 DNA sequence: TGTGCCAGCCTCGACGGAACGCAGTATTTT. It is translated as CASLDGTQYF.

The V call is TRBV19, the J call TRBJ2-1, with D uncertain. V lost 1 base, J lost 6 bases, and 7 bases lay in between. Germline V gives CDR1 LNHDA, CDR2 SQIVND (reference sequence). CDR3 length: 13 residues. Here the CDR3 reads CASSIGGPNEQFF. CDR3 nucleotide sequence: TGTGCCAGTAGTATAGGCGGTCCCAATGAGCAGTTCTTC. Full variable domain (missing parts from reference TRBV19 and TRBJ2-1): DGGITQSPKYLFRKEGQNVTLSCEQNLNHDAMYWYRQDPGQGLRLIYYSQIVNDFQKGDIAEGYSVSREKKESFPLTVTSAQKNPTAFYLCASSIGGPNEQFFGPGTRLTVL.

The genes are TRBV7-8 and TRBJ2-6, with TRBD1 as a possible D gene (5 bases). Germline CDR1 reads SGHVS; CDR2 reads FQNEAQ. V gave up 1 base and J gave up 4 bases, with 8 bases separating them. The CDR3 sequence is 15 residues long. The CDR3 spells CASSLGGAGANVLTF. The CDR3 bases are TGTGCCAGCAGCTTAGGGGGCGCCGGGGCCAACGTCCTGACTTTC.

This chain joins TRBV27 and TRBJ1-6; no clear D gene. Trimming cost V 6 bases and J 7 bases, with 16 bases left between them. Germline V gene data show CDR1 as MNHEY and CDR2 as SMNVEV (reference sequence). The CDR3 totals 15 residues. The CDR3 coding sequence is TGTGCCAGCAGCTCTCTCTGGGGTCCCAATTCACCCCTCCACTTT. This encodes CASSSLWGPNSPLHF.

This clonotype was seen a handful of times. This chain links TRBV27 with TRBJ1-1; D ambiguous. The germline V and J ends were trimmed by 3 bases and 2 bases, with 7 bases remaining between them. The CDR3 covers 13 residues. Germline CDR1 is MNHEY and CDR2 is SMNVEV (reference sequence). The CDR3, as DNA: TGTGCCAGCAGTTTTGGGGAAAACACTGAAGCTTTCTTT. This sequence encodes CASSFGENTEAFF.

The genes are TRBV6-6 and TRBJ2-2; no clear D. Between the trimmed V and J ends, which lost 5 bases and 3 bases, there was a span of 13 bases. Germline V lookup: CDR1 MNHNY, CDR2 SVGAGI (reference sequence). This CDR3 region has 15 residues. Here the CDR3 DNA reads TGTGCCAGCAGTCCTTTACCTACTTACACCGGGGAGCTGTTTTTT. This translates into CASSPLPTYTGELFF.

The chain is built from TRBV30 and TRBJ1-1; 9 nucleotides match TRBD1. The V gene end was trimmed by 5 bases and the J gene end by 4 bases; junction bases not matched to a gene: 8. The CDR3 spans 14 residues. CDR1 GTSNPN and CDR2 SVGIG come from the germline V gene (reference sequence). The CDR3 is CAWGQGYLGTEAFF. CDR3 sequence (DNA): TGTGCCTGGGGACAGGGGTATCTCGGCACTGAAGCTTTCTTT. The complete variable domain, with remaining parts taken from reference TRBV30 and TRBJ1-1, reads SQTIHQWPATLVQPVGSPLSLECTVEGTSNPNLYWYRQAAGRGLQLLFYSVGIGQISSEVPQNLSASRPQDRQFILSSKKLLLSDSGFYLCAWGQGYLGTEAFFGQGTRLTVV.

The CDR3 bases are TGCAGCGTTGACCGGGAACCCAACAATGAGCAGTTCTTC. Translation gives CSVDREPNNEQFF. The chain employs TRBV29-1 and TRBJ2-1; TRBD2 might be the D (5 bases). The germline V and J ends were trimmed by 3 bases and 5 bases, with 11 bases remaining between them. The CDR3 consists of 13 residues. Germline CDR1 SQVTM, CDR2 ANQGSEA.

Here the CDR3 reads CASRPTRTGPNYGYTF. The CDR3 DNA is TGTGCCAGCAGACCGACCCGCACAGGGCCCAACTATGGCTACACCTTC. This chain links TRBV27 with TRBJ1-2, with a tentative D call TRBD1 (6 bases). Looked up from germline, CDR1 is MNHEY and CDR2 is SMNVEV (reference sequence). CDR3 length equals 16 residues. Trimming removed 6 bases from V and 2 bases from J, with 19 bases in between.